Listed below are T cell receptor beta chains from one sample, sequenced in a study of blood T cell repertoires in COVID-19. Produced via immunoSEQ multiplex PCR; TCRdb's table is partial and in-frame only. The table shows some 250,000 clones, with around 79% occurring only once. The specimen was peripheral blood. These receptors all stem from an elderly woman with acute or convalescent COVID-19. The CDR3 runs from the conserved cysteine through the conserved F or W. A D gene is named only where the DNA matches it firmly. The size entry is marked missing in some rows and otherwise reads once, few, many or a size class.

TRBV19	TRBJ2-6	-	-	CASSILSRGGTGANVLTF	TGTGCCAGTAGTATACTTAGCAGGGGTGGAACTGGGGCCAACGTCCTGACTTTC
TRBV6-5	TRBJ2-7	-	-	CASSQNSYEQYF	TGTGCCAGCTCCCAAAACTCCTACGAGCAGTACTTC
TRBV3-1/TRBV3-2	TRBJ2-7	TRBD1	-	CASKAGGSYEQYF	TGTGCCAGCAAGGCAGGGGGCTCCTACGAGCAGTACTTC
TRBV6-5	TRBJ2-3	-	-	CASSLQGILTDTQYF	TGTGCCAGCAGTTTACAGGGAATATTGACAGATACGCAGTATTTT
TRBV5-1	TRBJ2-1	TRBD2	-	CASSLVPGLANEQFF	TGCGCCAGCAGCCTCGTCCCGGGACTAGCAAATGAGCAGTTCTTC
TRBV7-9	TRBJ2-7	TRBD2	few	CAIRTSGSWNEQYF	TGTGCCATAAGGACTAGCGGGAGTTGGAACGAGCAGTACTTC
TRBV5-1	TRBJ2-2	TRBD1	-	CASSLGGTGGTTGELFF	TGCGCCAGCAGCTTAGGTGGGACAGGGGGCACCACCGGGGAGCTGTTTTTT
TRBV2	TRBJ2-1	-	-	CASSELDTSSYNEQFF	TGTGCCAGCAGTGAATTGGACACGAGCTCCTACAATGAGCAGTTCTTC
TRBV27	TRBJ1-4	TRBD1	-	CASKWTGGEKLFF	TGTGCCAGCAAATGGACAGGGGGTGAAAAACTGTTTTTT
TRBV27	TRBJ2-7	TRBD2	-	CASGLAGYEQYF	TGTGCCAGTGGACTAGCGGGCTACGAGCAGTACTTC
TRBV27	TRBJ2-7	-	few	CASSLRAGTSYEQYF	TGTGCCAGCAGTTTAAGGGCGGGAACTTCCTACGAGCAGTACTTC
TRBV14	TRBJ2-3	-	-	CASSQRKDYRTDTQYF	TGTGCCAGCAGCCAAAGAAAGGACTACCGCACAGATACGCAGTATTTT
TRBV19	TRBJ1-2	TRBD1	-	CASTMDREGTGYTF	TGTGCCAGTACCATGGACAGGGAAGGGACTGGCTACACCTTC
TRBV27	TRBJ1-1	-	few	CASSQSSGTRKLHF	TGTGCCAGCAGTCAGTCCTCCGGGACAAGGAAGCTACATTTT
TRBV4-3	TRBJ1-1	-	-	CASSQGGRTEAFF	TGCGCCAGCAGCCAAGGAGGTCGAACTGAAGCTTTCTTT
TRBV5-4	TRBJ1-1	-	-	CASSLAPDTEAFF	TGTGCCAGCAGCTTGGCCCCGGACACTGAAGCTTTCTTT
TRBV5-1	TRBJ2-5	TRBD2	-	CASSGTGTSGGAAQYF	TGCGCCAGCAGCGGCACCGGGACTAGCGGGGGGGCGGCCCAGTACTTC
TRBV13	TRBJ1-1	-	once	CASSLNRDTEAFF	TGTGCCAGCAGCTTAAACCGGGACACTGAAGCTTTCTTT
TRBV9	TRBJ2-3	TRBD1	-	CASSVEWAGGPSDTQYF	TGTGCCAGCAGCGTTGAGTGGGCAGGGGGCCCGTCAGATACGCAGTATTTT
TRBV3-1/TRBV3-2	TRBJ2-2	TRBD2	-	CASSRDYLTNTGELFF	TGTGCCAGCAGCAGGGACTACCTAACCAACACCGGGGAGCTGTTTTTT
TRBV6-6	TRBJ2-6	-	-	CASSYPRGAGANVLTF	TGTGCCAGCAGTTACCCCAGGGGGGCTGGGGCCAACGTCCTGACTTTC
TRBV6-2/TRBV6-3	TRBJ1-2	-	-	CASSFRQPPHYTF	TGTGCCAGCAGTTTTCGACAGCCCCCCCACTACACCTTC
TRBV5-6	TRBJ1-2	-	-	CASSAGGPGYTF	TGTGCCAGCAGCGCCGGGGGTCCTGGCTACACCTTC
TRBV5-4	TRBJ2-3	TRBD2	-	CASSLSGVGTDTQYF	TGTGCCAGCAGCTTAAGCGGGGTTGGCACAGATACGCAGTATTTT
TRBV18	TRBJ2-1	-	-	CASSPGQAHGNEQFF	TGTGCCAGCTCACCCGGCCAGGCACATGGCAATGAGCAGTTCTTC
TRBV5-1	TRBJ2-1	-	-	CASSAQGGSYNEQFF	TGCGCCAGCAGCGCACAGGGAGGGTCCTACAATGAGCAGTTCTTC
TRBV3-1/TRBV3-2	TRBJ2-1	-	-	CASSQYRAAWDEQFF	TGTGCCAGCAGCCAGTACAGGGCTGCCTGGGATGAGCAGTTCTTC
TRBV6-6	TRBJ2-7	TRBD1	-	CASSYTGQGVYEQYF	TGTGCCAGCAGTTACACGGGACAGGGAGTATACGAGCAGTACTTC
TRBV7-9	TRBJ1-1	-	-	CASSFSGNTEAFF	TGTGCCAGCAGCTTTTCAGGAAACACTGAAGCTTTCTTT
TRBV3-1/TRBV3-2	TRBJ2-7	TRBD2	-	CASSQPRATSGYEQYF	TGTGCCAGCAGCCAACCCAGGGCGACTAGCGGCTACGAGCAGTACTTC
TRBV7-2	TRBJ1-1	-	-	CASSLIGDEAFF	TGTGCCAGCAGCTTGATAGGGGATGAAGCTTTCTTT
TRBV19	TRBJ2-1	TRBD2	-	CASSILAVSYNEQFF	TGTGCCAGTAGTATACTAGCGGTCTCCTACAATGAGCAGTTCTTC